Here is one T cell receptor beta chain with its context. This sample is drawn from a study of T cells after yellow fever vaccination. TCRdb analysed the 5' RACE reads with MiXCR anew, one entry per CDR3 protein. The table includes just under 600,000 distinct CDR3 sequences, roughly 14% detected once. V lost 6 bases and J 11 bases, leaving 15 bases between the germline ends. The CDR3 has 12 amino acids. The germline gives CDR1 MNHEY, CDR2 SVGEGT. Specimen: PBMCs, collected on the day of the yellow fever booster vaccination. This receptor was taken from a man aged 30 to 45 who received the YFV17D yellow fever vaccine. The chain links TRBV6-2 or TRBV6-3 to TRBJ2-3; the D is unclear. CDR3 amino acids: CASSPPVGLQYF. The CDR3 region has the DNA TGTGCCAGCAGCCCGCCAGTGGGGTTGCAGTATTTT.